This T cell receptor beta chain was identified in a study of blood T cell repertoires in COVID-19. Sequencing was performed with immunoSEQ multiplex PCR; in TCRdb, only in-frame clones are kept and a portion is missing. The repertoire holds around 300,000 clones, with roughly 92% as singletons. This clone has only one observation. From germline, CDR1 is SGHTS and CDR2 YDEGEE. With 2 bases clipped from V and 5 bases from J, the junction kept 4 bases outside the gene matches. The CDR3 length is 15 residues. This chain connects TRBV5-8 to TRBJ2-1; 10 bases map to TRBD2. The receptor comes from a woman in her 30s with COVID-19, enrolled during active disease. The sequenced sample was peripheral blood. The CDR3 DNA is TGTGCCAGCAGCTTACGGCTAGCGGGGGACAATGAGCAGTTCTTC. Translation gives CASSLRLAGDNEQFF.